This passage covers 23 T cell receptor beta chains from one sample sequenced in a study of cytomegalovirus exposure and HLA in healthy donors. TCRdb keeps only in-frame clones here, not all; method: immunoSEQ multiplex PCR. The sample includes 200,000 to 250,000 clones, less than 85% seen only once; the top ten take around 5.4%. Input material: PBMCs. The receptors stem from a young woman in good health and CMV-seronegative.

This chain links TRBV6-5 with TRBJ1-1, with a possible D match to TRBD1 (5 bases). V shed 6 bases and J shed 4 bases, with 15 bases lying between them. Germline CDR1 reads MNHEY; CDR2 reads SVGAGI. This CDR3 has 14 amino acids. DNA for the CDR3: TGTGCCAGCAGACGAGGGGAGGGATTCACTGAAGCTTTCTTT. Its translation: CASRRGEGFTEAFF.

The genes are TRBV25-1 and TRBJ1-4, with 8 bases fitting TRBD1. CDR1 is MGHDK, CDR2 SYGVNS, per germline. The CDR3 covers 14 residues. V lost 5 bases and J lost 10; bases outside the gene matches: 9. This CDR3 is CASSTQDRAGKLFF. The CDR3 bases are TGTGCCAGCAGTACCCAGGACAGGGCGGGAAAACTGTTTTTT.

The rearrangement uses TRBV6-1 and TRBJ2-7; no clear D gene. V was clipped by 2 bases and J by 6 bases, with 8 bases between them. The CDR3 has 12 amino acids. Germline loops: CDR1 MNHNS, CDR2 SASEGT. The CDR3 is CASSEKATEQYF. The CDR3 bases are TGTGCCAGCAGTGAAAAGGCCACCGAGCAGTACTTC.

V is TRBV5-1 and J is TRBJ1-1; D ambiguous. Trimming took 4 bases from V and 5 from J, leaving 15 bases between them. The CDR3 has 14 amino acids. CDR1 SGHRS and CDR2 YFSETQ come from the germline V gene. CDR3 region: CASSASGQGTEAFF. CDR3 DNA: TGCGCCAGCAGCGCCTCCGGCCAAGGGACTGAAGCTTTCTTT.

The V call is TRBV5-1, the J call TRBJ1-1; 9 bases fit TRBD1. V trimming: 4 bases; J trimming: 10 bases; junction bases outside the gene matches: 14. The CDR3 covers 15 residues. CDR1 and CDR2 (germline): SGHRS, YFSETQ. The CDR3 protein is CASSRAGTGSVAAFF. CDR3 bases: TGCGCCAGCAGCCGGGCCGGGACAGGGAGTGTGGCAGCTTTCTTT.

The chain combines TRBV9 with TRBJ1-2; a weak D match, TRBD1 (6 bases). This CDR3 spans 15 amino acids. In germline, CDR1 is SGDLS, CDR2 YYNGEE. V gave up 4 bases and J gave up 1 base, with 14 bases separating them. The CDR3 region is CASSSQGGVNYGYTF. The CDR3 DNA follows: TGTGCCAGCAGCTCTCAAGGGGGGGTTAACTATGGCTACACCTTC.

The V gene is TRBV28, the J gene TRBJ2-5; a possible D gene is TRBD2 (6 bases). CDR1 MDHEN and CDR2 SYDVKM come from the germline V gene. The ends were cut back, 4 bases at V and 1 base at J, with 13 bases in the middle. CDR3 length: 15 residues. The CDR3 loop is CASSSPGVSQETQYF. The CDR3 nucleotides read TGTGCCAGCAGTTCACCGGGGGTTAGCCAAGAGACCCAGTACTTC. Drawing the rest from reference TRBV28 and TRBJ2-5, the complete variable domain is DVKVTQSSRYLVKRTGEKVFLECVQDMDHENMFWYRQDPGLGLRLIYFSYDVKMKEKGDIPEGYSVSREKKERFSLILESASTNQTSMYLCASSSPGVSQETQYFGPGTRLLVL.

The chain joins TRBV30 to TRBJ1-3; 10 nucleotides line up with TRBD1. CDR1 and CDR2 (germline): GTSNPN, SVGIG (reference sequence). With V trimmed by 4 bases and J by 2 bases, 2 bases remained unmatched. The CDR3 totals 14 residues. The CDR3: CAWMGTGAGNTIYF. The CDR3 region has the DNA TGTGCCTGGATGGGGACAGGGGCTGGAAACACCATATATTTT.

The rearrangement links TRBV30 to TRBJ1-4; TRBD1 aligns across 8 bases. The germline CDR1 and CDR2 sequences are GTSNPN and SVGIG (reference sequence). V was pared by 2 bases and J by 4 bases, with 6 bases of the junction left unmatched. There are 15 residues in the CDR3. CDR3 in amino acids: CAWSRRGTGNEKLFF. CDR3 coding DNA: TGTGCCTGGAGTCGTCGCGGGACAGGTAATGAAAAACTGTTTTTT.

This sequence joins TRBV19 and TRBJ2-1; 7 positions match TRBD2. The junction had 16 bases not matched to a gene; V was cut back by 2 bases and J by 9 bases. This CDR3 spans 17 amino acids. CDR1 and CDR2 (germline): LNHDA, SQIVND (reference sequence). The DNA for the CDR3 is TGTGCCAGTAGTATAAGGTGGGGACGAGCGGGATGGGGTGAGCAGTTCTTC. It encodes CASSIRWGRAGWGEQFF.

The chain combines TRBV29-1 with TRBJ2-7; D tentatively reads TRBD1 or TRBD2 (5 bases each). V lost 4 bases, J lost 2 bases, and 9 bases lay in between. Per germline, CDR1 SQVTM and CDR2 ANQGSEA. The CDR3 has 12 amino acids. CDR3 loop: CSVAGAAYEQYF. CDR3 nucleotide sequence: TGCAGCGTTGCCGGGGCTGCCTACGAGCAGTACTTC.

Only a few counts were recorded for this clone. The chain joins TRBV9 to TRBJ1-5; the D is unclear. The germline V gene has CDR1 SGDLS and CDR2 YYNGEE. V shed 0 bases and J shed 5 bases, with 6 bases lying between them. The CDR3 sequence is 13 residues long. Written as DNA, the CDR3 is TGTGCCAGCAGCGTAGGGCCGTATCAGCCCCAGCATTTT. It specifies CASSVGPYQPQHF.

The chain couples TRBV7-2 to TRBJ2-1; the D is unclear. Trimming removed 5 bases at V and 0 bases at J, with 11 bases between. CDR1 SGHTA and CDR2 FQGNSA come from the germline V gene. The length of the CDR3 is 15 residues. The chain's CDR3 is CASSAGRSSYNEQFF. In DNA form, the CDR3 reads TGTGCCAGCAGCGCTGGGCGTAGCTCCTACAATGAGCAGTTCTTC.

This clone occurred once. CDR3 protein: CASSVGRLGNTEAFF. The DNA of the CDR3 is TGTGCCAGCAGTGTCGGCCGCCTGGGGAACACTGAAGCTTTCTTT. The V and J genes are TRBV2 and TRBJ1-1; D is undetermined. This CDR3 contains 15 residues. Trimming pared 4 bases from V and 1 base from J, leaving 13 bases between. Germline CDR1 reads SNHLY; CDR2 reads FYNNEI.

The chain has TRBV27 and TRBJ2-5, with D perhaps matching TRBD1 (5 bases). Trimming stripped 5 bases from V and 1 base from J, with 17 bases between. The CDR3 totals 16 residues. CDR1 is MNHEY, CDR2 SMNVEV, per germline (reference sequence). CDR3 DNA: TGTGCCAGCAGTCCAAACAGGCGAATCCCCCAAGAGACCCAGTACTTC. Amino acids: CASSPNRRIPQETQYF.

This chain uses TRBV27 with TRBJ1-4; D is perhaps TRBD1 (5 bases). V lost 5 bases and J lost 1, with 14 bases in between. Germline V gene sequence: CDR1 MNHEY, CDR2 SMNVEV (reference sequence). The CDR3 covers 16 residues. The CDR3 nucleotides read TGTGCCAGCAGTCGTAAAACAGGCAGAACTAATGAAAAACTGTTTTTT. This translates into CASSRKTGRTNEKLFF.

The chain is built from TRBV11-2 and TRBJ2-5; D remains ambiguous. Germline V gene data show CDR1 as SGHAT and CDR2 as FQNNGV. The CDR3 sequence is 12 residues long. The V end was cut by 5 bases, the J end by 4 bases, with 8 bases between. The CDR3 DNA reads as TGTGCCAGCAGCGTGACGGGAGAGACCCAGTACTTC. This encodes CASSVTGETQYF. Filled out from reference TRBV11-2 and TRBJ2-5, the complete variable domain reads EAGVAQSPRYKIIEKRQSVAFWCNPISGHATLYWYQQILGQGPKLLIQFQNNGVVDDSQLPKDRFSAERLKGVDSTLKIQPAKLEDSAVYLCASSVTGETQYFGPGTRLLVL.

V and J are TRBV28 and TRBJ2-2; D gene uncertain. Germline assignment: CDR1 MDHEN and CDR2 SYDVKM. V dropped 5 bases and J dropped 5 bases, with 15 bases sitting between them. The CDR3 spans 15 residues. In nucleotides, the CDR3 is TGTGCCAGCAGTCCCTCCAACGACGCTACCGGGGAGCTGTTTTTT. This translates into CASSPSNDATGELFF.

This clone was seen only a few times. The CDR3 bases are TGTGCCTGGAGTGTCCTCAAAAGGGATAGCTACACCTTC. It codes for CAWSVLKRDSYTF. The rearrangement uses TRBV30 and TRBJ1-2; no clear D. Germline loops: CDR1 GTSNPN, CDR2 SVGIG (reference sequence). This CDR3 contains 13 residues. Trimming cost V 0 bases and J 9 bases, with 14 bases left between them.

The chain employs TRBV4-1 and TRBJ1-1, with D uncertain. The CDR3 runs 11 residues. CDR1 and CDR2 from the germline V gene are MGHRA and YSYEKL. V dropped 1 base and J dropped 10 bases, with 7 bases sitting between them. Written as DNA, the CDR3 is TGCGCCAGCAGCCAAGGGTGGTCAGCTTTCTTT. Translation gives CASSQGWSAFF.

Note on this clone: This sample also contains other DNA sequences that code for the same CDR3. The chain is built from TRBV9 and TRBJ1-5; D is possibly TRBD1 (5 bases). Looked up from germline, CDR1 is SGDLS and CDR2 is YYNGEE. The V and J ends lost 0 bases and 1 base respectively, with 5 bases between them. The CDR3 totals 14 residues. Here the CDR3 reads CASSVGDSNQPQHF. The CDR3 DNA is TGTGCCAGCAGCGTAGGGGACAGCAATCAGCCCCAGCATTTT.

DNA of the CDR3: TGTGCCAGCCGAACTTCTGGAGGTCCCCAAGAGACCCAGTACTTC. As protein: CASRTSGGPQETQYF. The chain combines TRBV27 with TRBJ2-5; maybe TRBD2 (5 bases). CDR1 MNHEY and CDR2 SMNVEV come from the germline V gene (reference sequence). The ends were cut back, 8 bases at V and 1 base at J, with 17 bases in the middle. The CDR3 spans 15 residues.

The chain employs TRBV5-4 and TRBJ2-3, with D perhaps matching TRBD1 (5 bases). The CDR3 loop spans 13 amino acids. Per the germline V gene, CDR1 is SGHNT and CDR2 is YYREEE (reference sequence). The V end lost 3 bases, the J end lost 2 bases, and 7 bases lay between the germline ends. In nucleotides, the CDR3 is TGTGCCAGCAGCTGGGGCAACACAGATACGCAGTATTTT. It translates to CASSWGNTDTQYF.